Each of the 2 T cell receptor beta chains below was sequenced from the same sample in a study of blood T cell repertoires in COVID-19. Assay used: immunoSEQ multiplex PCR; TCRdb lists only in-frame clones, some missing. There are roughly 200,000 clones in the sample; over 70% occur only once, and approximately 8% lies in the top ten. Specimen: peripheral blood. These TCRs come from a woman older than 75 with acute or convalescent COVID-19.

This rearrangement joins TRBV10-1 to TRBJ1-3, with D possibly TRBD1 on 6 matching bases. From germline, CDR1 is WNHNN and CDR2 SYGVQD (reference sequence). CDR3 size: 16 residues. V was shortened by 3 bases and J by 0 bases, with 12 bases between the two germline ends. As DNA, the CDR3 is TGCGCCAGCAGTGACCCAGGGGACCCCTCTGGAAACACCATATATTTT. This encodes CASSDPGDPSGNTIYF.

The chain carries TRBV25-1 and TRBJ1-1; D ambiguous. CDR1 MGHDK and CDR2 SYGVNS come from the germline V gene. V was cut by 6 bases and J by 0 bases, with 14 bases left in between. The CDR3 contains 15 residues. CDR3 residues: CASSETGILNTEAFF. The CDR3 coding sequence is TGTGCCAGCAGCGAGACCGGGATTCTGAACACTGAAGCTTTCTTT.